This T cell receptor (beta chain) was captured in a study of T cells in women clearing cervical HPV infection. As to this clone: The read ends 3 residues shy of where the CDR3 ends; the end is completed using the germline J gene.

This CDR3 comprises 13 residues. Trimming took 2 bases from V and 6 from J, leaving 8 bases between them. Germline CDR1 reads MNHEY; CDR2 reads SVGEGT. Repertoires were generated with immunoSEQ multiplex PCR, while TCRdb's copy carries only in-frame clones and drops some. The listing records around 19,000 clones. The TCR was taken from a woman between 18 and 75 years old with a cervical HPV16 infection that either progressed to CIN3+ or cleared (not recorded which). Sequenced sample: blood buffy coat. The gene calls are TRBV6-2 or TRBV6-3 and TRBJ2-4; perhaps TRBD1 as D (5 bases). The CDR3 sequence: CASSYATVNIQYF. CDR3 DNA, as far as it was read: TGTGCCAGCAGTTACGCGACAGTAAACATT.